One and the same sample provided the 27 T cell receptor beta chains below, sequenced in a study of T cells in Graves' hyperthyroidism and ophthalmopathy. TCR beta CDR3 region amplification was performed from RNA transcripts. A first-round RT-PCR of the TCR CDR3 used the HTBI primer set. MiXCR was run by TCRdb on the multiplex PCR reads, yielding one entry per CDR3 protein. Among under 650,000 distinct CDR3 sequences, 15% to 20% were seen once, and the ten largest hold around 4%. Sequenced: blood. The receptors derive from a woman aged 25 to 39 with Graves' hyperthyroidism.

Note on this clonotype: A much larger clone sits a single nucleotide away, making a read error possible. The rearrangement joins TRBV5-1 to TRBJ2-7; D remains unclear. Germline CDR1 is SGHRS and CDR2 is YFSETQ. The CDR3 has 14 amino acids. The CDR3 bases are TGTGCCAGCAGCATTGCTCAAAGCTCCTACGAGCAGTACTTC. Amino acid sequence: CASSIAQSSYEQYF.

This clonotype was observed at least ten times. Here the CDR3 DNA reads TGTGCCAGCAGCCAATCAAGACTAGCAGGGAACACCGGGGAGCTGTTTTTT. It codes for CASSQSRLAGNTGELFF. The chain uses TRBV3-1 and TRBJ2-2; 7 nucleotides match TRBD2. This CDR3 spans 17 amino acids. The germline gives CDR1 LGHDT, CDR2 YNNKEL (reference sequence). After removal of 2 bases from V and 1 base from J, the junction contained 7 bases not matched to a gene.

The chain recombines TRBV11-2 with TRBJ2-2; tentatively, D is TRBD1 or TRBD2 (5 bases each). This CDR3 comprises 14 residues. Germline CDR1 SGHAT, CDR2 FQNNGV. Trimming took off 1 base at V and 6 bases at J, with 9 bases between the two ends. Written as DNA, the CDR3 is TGTGCCAGCAGCTTAGCGGGGCAGTCCGGGGAGCTGTTTTTT. Residues: CASSLAGQSGELFF.

Many counts were recorded for this clonotype. The gene calls are TRBV5-1 and TRBJ2-3; D gene ambiguous. Germline CDR1 reads SGHRS; CDR2 reads YFSETQ. The CDR3 is 14 residues long. V lost 3 bases and J 2 bases, leaving 10 bases between the germline ends. For the CDR3, the DNA is TGCGCCAGCAGCTCTTTCAGGTACACAGATACGCAGTATTTT. This encodes CASSSFRYTDTQYF.

This clonotype was detected only a few times. The rearrangement uses TRBV20-1 and TRBJ2-7; 12 nucleotides line up with TRBD2. The CDR3 runs 14 residues. CDR1 and CDR2 from the germline V gene are DFQATT and SNEGSKA (reference sequence). V lost 3 bases to trimming and J lost 4 bases; unmatched junction nucleotides: 4. CDR3 bases: TGCAGTGCTAGCGGGGGACTAGCGGGTTACGAGCAGTACTTC. Translating it yields CSASGGLAGYEQYF.

This clonotype was seen at least ten times. J is TRBJ2-7 and V is TRBV18; D call uncertain. From germline, CDR1 is KGHSH and CDR2 LQKENI. With 6 bases removed from V and 1 base from J, the gap between germline ends came to 13 bases. The CDR3 has 14 residues. The CDR3 DNA follows: TGTGCCAGCTCCGAGGTGGCACAATCCTACGAGCAGTACTTC. It codes for CASSEVAQSYEQYF.

Concerning this clonotype itself: At one end the junction does not follow the germline gene, possibly because of a read error. The CDR3 nucleotides are TGTGCCAGCAGCCCCACCGGACAGTTAAGCACTGAAACTTTCTTT. Translation gives CASSPTGQLSTETFF. The rearrangement joins TRBV7-9 to TRBJ1-1; D may be TRBD1 (6 bases). CDR1 is SEHNR, CDR2 FQNEAQ, per germline (reference sequence). The CDR3 totals 15 residues.

This clonotype has a count of ten or more. The rearrangement links TRBV28 to TRBJ1-2; D is unresolved. The CDR3 runs to 14 residues. Germline lookup yields CDR1 MDHEN and CDR2 SYDVKM. The ends were cut back, 1 base at V and 3 bases at J, with 9 bases in the middle. In DNA form, the CDR3 reads TGTGCCAGCAGTTTATTAATGGCGGACTATGGCTACACCTTC. Translated, it gives CASSLLMADYGYTF.

Ten or more counts support this clonotype. V and J are TRBV3-1 and TRBJ2-2; 8 bases align to TRBD1. V lost 1 base, J lost 6 bases, and 1 base stayed unmatched. This CDR3 is built from 14 residues. CDR1 is LGHDT, CDR2 YNNKEL, per germline (reference sequence). The CDR3 spells CASSQGTGSGELFF. DNA for the CDR3: TGTGCCAGCAGCCAAGGGACAGGGTCCGGGGAGCTGTTTTTT.

This clonotype has a handful of counts. The J gene is TRBJ2-3, the V gene TRBV9; D is unresolved. The CDR3 covers 15 residues. Trimming left V 0 bases short and J 0 bases short, with 8 bases between. Germline lookup yields CDR1 SGDLS and CDR2 YYNGEE. CDR3 sequence (DNA): TGTGCCAGCAGCGTAGATCAGTCTAGCACAGATACGCAGTATTTT. This encodes CASSVDQSSTDTQYF.

This clonotype was observed many times. This chain connects TRBV27 to TRBJ2-3; D ambiguous. The V end lost 6 bases, the J end lost 4 bases, and 8 bases lay between the germline ends. Per germline, CDR1 MNHEY and CDR2 SMNVEV (reference sequence). CDR3 length: 12 amino acids. CDR3 protein: CASSPLSDTQYF. CDR3 nucleotides: TGTGCCAGCAGCCCCCTATCAGATACGCAGTATTTT.

This clonotype was detected many times. This sequence joins TRBV11-2 and TRBJ1-1, with 9 bases that match TRBD1. The V gene's germline CDR1 is SGHAT and CDR2 FQNNGV. Losses at the gene ends were 0 bases for V and 5 bases for J; bases not matched to a gene: 4. The CDR3 contains 15 residues. The CDR3 DNA sequence: TGTGCCAGCAGCTTAGACTACAGGGGGCTTACTGAAGCTTTCTTT. Its protein product is CASSLDYRGLTEAFF.

This chain joins TRBV5-1 and TRBJ2-5, with 9 bases fitting TRBD2. CDR3 length equals 13 residues. Losses at the gene ends were 8 bases for V and 5 bases for J; bases not matched to a gene: 7. Germline lookup yields CDR1 SGHRS and CDR2 YFSETQ. CDR3 region: CASRSGSVETQYF. The CDR3 DNA is TGCGCCAGTCGTAGCGGGAGCGTGGAGACCCAGTACTTC.

The chain has TRBV20-1 and TRBJ1-5; D is unclear. Trimming left V 0 bases short and J 7 bases short, with 10 bases between. CDR1 is DFQATT and CDR2 is SNEGSKA in the germline V gene (reference sequence). The CDR3 spans 13 residues. DNA of the CDR3: TGCAGTGCTAGAGATTGGACGGACCAGCCCCAGCATTTT. It yields the protein CSARDWTDQPQHF.

This clonotype was recorded at least ten times. V is TRBV11-2 and J is TRBJ2-7; 12 nucleotides match TRBD2. This CDR3 region has 15 residues. The V segment lost 3 bases and the J segment 5 bases; nucleotides outside the gene matches: 5. CDR1 and CDR2 from the germline V gene are SGHAT and FQNNGV. CDR3 protein: CASSLTGLAGNEQYF. The CDR3 nucleotides are TGTGCCAGCAGCTTGACCGGACTAGCGGGGAACGAGCAGTACTTC.

This clonotype was recorded at least ten times. This sequence joins TRBV11-3 and TRBJ1-1; TRBD1 matches 7 bases. Losses at the gene ends were 2 bases for V and 6 bases for J; bases not matched to a gene: 6. CDR1 SGHNT and CDR2 YENEEA come from the germline V gene. The CDR3 is 14 residues long. This chain's CDR3 is CASSLRDRSPEAFF. The CDR3 coding sequence is TGTGCCAGCAGCTTAAGGGACAGAAGCCCTGAAGCTTTCTTT.

This clonotype has a count of ten or more. This chain links TRBV7-9 with TRBJ2-1; TRBD1 matches at 9 bases. V lost 5 bases, J lost 4 bases, and 9 bases stayed unmatched. The germline gives CDR1 SEHNR, CDR2 FQNEAQ (reference sequence). This CDR3 is 16 amino acids long. CDR3 sequence reads: CASSGGQGREYNEQFF. CDR3 nucleotides: TGTGCCAGCAGCGGGGGACAGGGCAGGGAATACAATGAGCAGTTCTTC.

This clonotype was seen at least ten times. This chain joins TRBV27 and TRBJ1-1; the match to TRBD1 covers 11 bases. In germline, CDR1 is MNHEY, CDR2 SMNVEV (reference sequence). With 6 bases clipped from V and 0 bases from J, the junction kept 6 bases outside the gene matches. The CDR3 runs to 16 residues. This chain's CDR3 is CASRRGQGVLNTEAFF. In DNA form, the CDR3 reads TGTGCCAGCAGGCGGGGACAGGGGGTTCTGAACACTGAAGCTTTCTTT.

The chain is built from TRBV12-3 or TRBV12-4 and TRBJ1-5; D call uncertain. This CDR3 has 12 amino acids. V was shortened by 7 bases and J by 0 bases, with 4 bases between the two germline ends. The CDR3 sequence: CASKSSNQPQHF. CDR3 nucleotide sequence: TGTGCCAGCAAAAGTAGCAATCAGCCCCAGCATTTT.

Details on this clonotype: Just one base apart from a much larger clone, this may be a read error. V usage is TRBV20-1 and J usage is TRBJ1-2; 7 bases agree with TRBD1. CDR3 length equals 14 residues. The germline gives CDR1 DFQATT, CDR2 SNEGSKA (reference sequence). The CDR3 sequence: CSATPGQSNYDYTF. The CDR3 region has the DNA TGCAGTGCTACCCCGGGACAGTCTAACTATGACTACACCTTC.

The rearrangement joins TRBV28 to TRBJ2-2; 10 bases line up with TRBD2. V gave up 10 bases and J gave up 7 bases; unmatched junction bases: 15. The CDR3 consists of 16 residues. Germline CDR1 reads MDHEN; CDR2 reads SYDVKM. CDR3 loop: CATSLGASGSHGELFF. DNA of the CDR3: TGTGCCACTTCGCTGGGGGCTAGCGGGAGTCACGGGGAGCTGTTTTTT.

The chain is built from TRBV12-3 or TRBV12-4 and TRBJ1-5; no firm D call. The CDR3 spans 14 residues. V was trimmed by 7 bases and J by 4 bases, leaving 14 bases between them. The CDR3 region is CASKWDVENQPQHF. The CDR3, as DNA: TGTGCCAGCAAGTGGGATGTAGAGAATCAGCCCCAGCATTTT.

J is TRBJ1-5 and V is TRBV3-1; the D gene is possibly TRBD1 (5 bases). Germline-derived CDR1 and CDR2 are LGHDT and YNNKEL (reference sequence). Trimming pared 4 bases from V and 7 bases from J, leaving 11 bases between. This CDR3 is 13 amino acids long. CDR3 in amino acids: CASSRAGSQPQHF. The CDR3 nucleotides are TGTGCCAGCAGCCGGGCAGGGAGCCAGCCCCAGCATTTT.

This clonotype occurred a few times. The chain has TRBV28 and TRBJ2-7, with 11 bases lining up with TRBD2. This CDR3 comprises 16 residues. CDR1 and CDR2 (germline): MDHEN, SYDVKM. The J segment lost 4 bases and the V segment lost 2 bases, leaving 7 bases of the junction unmatched. DNA of the CDR3: TGTGCCAGCAGTTTAGGTAGCGGGAGGGCTATATACGAGCAGTACTTC. Translating it yields CASSLGSGRAIYEQYF.

Of note for this clonotype: Given a much more abundant clone one base away, this may be a read error. The chain is built from TRBV27 and TRBJ1-2; tentatively, D is TRBD1 (5 bases). The CDR3 sequence is 15 residues long. V was shortened by 2 bases and J by 4 bases, with 14 bases between the two germline ends. CDR1 and CDR2 (germline): MNHEY, SMNVEV (reference sequence). CDR3 bases: TGTGCCAGCAGTTTACCGGGCAGGGTGGTCTATGGCTACACCTTC. Protein: CASSLPGRVVYGYTF.

This clonotype was recorded at least ten times. The chain carries TRBV29-1 and TRBJ2-7, with D uncertain. V was shortened by 5 bases and J by 1 base, with 9 bases between the two germline ends. CDR3 length equals 12 residues. Germline values: CDR1 SQVTM, CDR2 ANQGSEA. CDR3 DNA sequence: TGCAGCGTTTGGACCCCTTCCTACGAGCAGTACTTC. As protein: CSVWTPSYEQYF.

This clonotype was seen more than once but under ten times. V and J are TRBV5-1 and TRBJ1-1, with D possibly TRBD1 on 5 matching bases. CDR1 and CDR2 (germline): SGHRS, YFSETQ. Trimming stripped 2 bases from V and 4 bases from J, with 12 bases between. This CDR3 region has 14 residues. Here the CDR3 DNA reads TGCGCCAGCAGCTTCGGAGGGGTCATCACTGAAGCTTTCTTT. Translation: CASSFGGVITEAFF.